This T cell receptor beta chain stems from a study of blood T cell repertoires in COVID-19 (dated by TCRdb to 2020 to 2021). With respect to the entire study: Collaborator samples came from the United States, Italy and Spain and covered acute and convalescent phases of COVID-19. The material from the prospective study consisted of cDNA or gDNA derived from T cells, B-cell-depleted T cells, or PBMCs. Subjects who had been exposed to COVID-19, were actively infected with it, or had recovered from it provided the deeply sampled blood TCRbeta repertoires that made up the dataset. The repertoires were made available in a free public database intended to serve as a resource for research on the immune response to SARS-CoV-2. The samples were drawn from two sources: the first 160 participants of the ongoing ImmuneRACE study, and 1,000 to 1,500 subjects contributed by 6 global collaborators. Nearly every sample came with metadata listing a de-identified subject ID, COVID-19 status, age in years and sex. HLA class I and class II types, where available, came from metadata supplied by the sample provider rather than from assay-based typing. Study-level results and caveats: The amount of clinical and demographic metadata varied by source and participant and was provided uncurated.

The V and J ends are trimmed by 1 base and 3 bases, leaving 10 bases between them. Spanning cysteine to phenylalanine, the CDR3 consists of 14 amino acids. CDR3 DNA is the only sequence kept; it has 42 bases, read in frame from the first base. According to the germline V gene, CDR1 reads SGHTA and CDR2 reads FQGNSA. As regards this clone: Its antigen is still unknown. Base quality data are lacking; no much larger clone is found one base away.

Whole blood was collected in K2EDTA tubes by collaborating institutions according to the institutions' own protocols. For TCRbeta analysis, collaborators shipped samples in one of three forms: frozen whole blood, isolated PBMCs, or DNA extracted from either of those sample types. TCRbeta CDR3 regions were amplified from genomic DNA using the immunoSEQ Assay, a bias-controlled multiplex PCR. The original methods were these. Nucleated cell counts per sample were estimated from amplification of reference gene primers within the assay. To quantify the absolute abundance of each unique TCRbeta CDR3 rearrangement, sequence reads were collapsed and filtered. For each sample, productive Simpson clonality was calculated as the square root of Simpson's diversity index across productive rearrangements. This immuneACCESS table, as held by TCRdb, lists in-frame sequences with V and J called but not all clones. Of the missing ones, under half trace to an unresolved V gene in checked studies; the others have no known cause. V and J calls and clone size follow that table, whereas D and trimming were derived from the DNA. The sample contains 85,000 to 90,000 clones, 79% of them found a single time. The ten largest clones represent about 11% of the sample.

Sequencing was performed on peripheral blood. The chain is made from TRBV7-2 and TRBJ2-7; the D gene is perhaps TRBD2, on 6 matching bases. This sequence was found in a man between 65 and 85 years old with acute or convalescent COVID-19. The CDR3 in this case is CASSLGAGFYEQYF. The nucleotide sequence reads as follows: TGTGCCAGCAGCTTAGGAGCGGGTTTCTACGAGCAGTACTTC.